This TCR beta chain emerged from a study of cytomegalovirus exposure and HLA in healthy donors. The study, taken as a whole, reports: The investigators catalogued 150 to 200 TCR beta chains as cytomegalovirus-associated.

In germline, CDR1 is SGHVS, CDR2 FNYEAQ. V was pared by 1 base and J by 5 bases, with 9 bases between. The CDR3 length is 14 residues. In the case of this clone: Its antigen is as yet unknown.

The donors were members of the validation cohort comprising over 90 subjects, separate from the roughly 700-subject first cohort. TCRdb keeps only in-frame clones here, not all; method: immunoSEQ multiplex PCR. Among 75,000 to 100,000 clones, approximately 96% were seen once, and the ten largest hold roughly 0.78%. This TCR derives from a young man in good health and CMV-seronegative. V is TRBV7-6 and J is TRBJ1-5; D is unresolved. Specimen: PBMCs. As DNA, the CDR3 is TGTGCCAGCAGCTTAGAGCTGGTTGATCAGCCCCAGCATTTT. Translating it yields CASSLELVDQPQHF.